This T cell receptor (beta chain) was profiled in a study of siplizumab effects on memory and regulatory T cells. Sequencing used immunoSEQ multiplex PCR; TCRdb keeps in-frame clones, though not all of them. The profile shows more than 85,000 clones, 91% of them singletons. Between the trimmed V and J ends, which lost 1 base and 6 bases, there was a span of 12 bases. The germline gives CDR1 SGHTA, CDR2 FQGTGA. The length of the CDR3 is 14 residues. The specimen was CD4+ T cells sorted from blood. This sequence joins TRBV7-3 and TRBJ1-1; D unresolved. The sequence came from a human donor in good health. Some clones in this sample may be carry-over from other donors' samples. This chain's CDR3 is CASSLKGSSPEAFF. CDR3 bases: TGTGCCAGCAGCTTAAAGGGTAGTTCTCCTGAAGCTTTCTTT.